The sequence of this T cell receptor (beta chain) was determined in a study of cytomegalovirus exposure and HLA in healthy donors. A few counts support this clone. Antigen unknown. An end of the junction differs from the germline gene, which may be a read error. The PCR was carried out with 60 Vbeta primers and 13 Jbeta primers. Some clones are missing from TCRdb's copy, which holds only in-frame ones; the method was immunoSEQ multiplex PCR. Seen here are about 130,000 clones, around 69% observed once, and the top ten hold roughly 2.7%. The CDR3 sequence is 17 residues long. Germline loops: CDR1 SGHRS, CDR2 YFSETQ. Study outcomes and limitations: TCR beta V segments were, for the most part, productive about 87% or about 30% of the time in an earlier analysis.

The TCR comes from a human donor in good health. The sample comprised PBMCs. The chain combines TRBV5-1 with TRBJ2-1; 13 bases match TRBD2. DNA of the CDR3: TGCGCCAGTAGCTCCGGGACTAGCGGGATCGTCTACAATGAGCAGTTCTTC. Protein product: CASSSGTSGIVYNEQFF.